This T cell receptor (beta chain) was identified in a study of blood T cell repertoires in COVID-19. Looking at the study overall: The origin of the acute and convalescent COVID-19 samples was the United States, Italy and Spain. T cells, B-cell-depleted T cells, or PBMCs provided the cDNA or gDNA that served as material.

V shed 6 bases and J 5 bases; nucleotides not matched to a gene: 9. The CDR3 has 14 amino acids. CDR1 MNHEY and CDR2 SVGAGI come from the germline V gene. Per the original data handling: Estimation of nucleated cell counts relied on the amplification of reference gene primers. TCRdb's copy holds only in-frame clones and misses some; the assay was immunoSEQ multiplex PCR. Clone size and V and J calls were adopted from that table, with D and trimming inferred from the DNA. The repertoire has more than 55,000 clones, around nine tenths of them found once; the top ten carry 16%. This clone occurred once. This sequence joins TRBV6-5 and TRBJ2-5; 7 nucleotides line up with TRBD2. The sample taken for sequencing was peripheral blood. The sequence came from an elderly man with acute or convalescent COVID-19. CDR3 DNA sequence: TGTGCCAGCAGCCGGAGCGGGGCTGGGGAGACCCAGTACTTC. Encoded protein: CASSRSGAGETQYF.